The entry below gives a single T cell receptor beta chain sequence along with its context. Its matching antigen is unknown. The data are from a study of T cell responses to AZD1222 COVID-19 vaccine. General study findings and limits: The donor group comprised mostly white British people and more females; the analysis possibly underestimated clonal diversity. Spike-specific TCR breadth rose after two AZD1222 doses, and depth rose as well.

Per the germline V gene, CDR1 is SGHTS and CDR2 is YDEGEE. The CDR3 has 16 amino acids. The V and J ends lost 6 bases and 0 bases respectively, with 16 bases between them. The method was immunoSEQ multiplex PCR; TCRdb's version includes in-frame clones alone and lacks a portion of them. This table has about 140,000 clones, around 89% appearing once. The sequences come from peripheral blood, collected on day 0 of AZD1222 vaccination. The source of this sequence is an adult in good health. This chain connects TRBV5-8 to TRBJ1-5, with D possibly being TRBD1 (5 bases). CDR3 sequence reads: CASTPLGLYSNQPQHF. Here the CDR3 DNA reads TGTGCCAGCACCCCGTTGGGACTTTATAGCAATCAGCCCCAGCATTTT.